Following are 6 T cell receptor beta chains from one sample sequenced in a study of cytomegalovirus exposure and HLA in healthy donors. With 60 Vbeta and 13 Jbeta primers, the PCR was carried out. Sequencing was performed with immunoSEQ multiplex PCR; in TCRdb, only in-frame clones are kept and a portion is missing. Here the sample spans over 100,000 clones, more than 75% being singletons. Sequencing input: PBMCs. The origin of the receptors is a woman in her thirties or forties in good health and CMV-seronegative.

The rearrangement joins TRBV15 to TRBJ2-2; 13 positions agree with TRBD2. CDR3 length: 20 amino acids. After removal of 1 base from V and 2 bases from J, the junction contained 10 bases not matched to a gene. Germline CDR1 and CDR2: LNHNV and YYDKDF (reference sequence). The CDR3: CATSRAPGLAGEINTGELFF. The CDR3 DNA reads TGTGCCACCAGCAGAGCACCCGGACTAGCGGGGGAGATAAACACCGGGGAGCTGTTTTTT.

The V call is TRBV9, the J call TRBJ1-6; the D is unclear. From germline, CDR1 is SGDLS and CDR2 YYNGEE. The V gene lost 2 bases and the J gene lost 8 bases, with 8 bases spanning the gap. The CDR3 covers 13 residues. The CDR3 is CASSVERYSPLHF. The CDR3 DNA follows: TGTGCCAGCAGCGTTGAGAGATATTCACCCCTCCACTTT.

This clone turned up a few times. This rearrangement joins TRBV28 to TRBJ1-5; perhaps TRBD1 as D (5 bases). From germline, CDR1 is MDHEN and CDR2 SYDVKM. V was pared by 7 bases and J by 7 bases, with 17 bases between. This CDR3 is 14 amino acids long. The CDR3 DNA sequence: TGTGCCAGCAAAGGCGGGGGTGCGGGACAGCCCCAGCATTTT. The encoded protein is CASKGGGAGQPQHF. The complete variable domain, with remaining parts taken from reference TRBV28 and TRBJ1-5, reads DVKVTQSSRYLVKRTGEKVFLECVQDMDHENMFWYRQDPGLGLRLIYFSYDVKMKEKGDIPEGYSVSREKKERFSLILESASTNQTSMYLCASKGGGAGQPQHFGDGTRLSIL.

The genes are TRBV5-4 and TRBJ2-3; tentative D call: TRBD2 (5 bases). V gave up 4 bases and J gave up 2 bases, with 17 bases separating them. CDR1 SGHNT and CDR2 YYREEE come from the germline V gene (reference sequence). This CDR3 has 16 residues. The CDR3 DNA sequence: TGTGCCAGCAGCCCGAGAGGGCCTTCGAACACAGATACGCAGTATTTT. Its protein product is CASSPRGPSNTDTQYF.

A few counts support this clone. CDR3 sequence (DNA): TGTGCCAGTACCCCGACGGGGATGAACACTGAAGCTTTCTTT. Protein sequence: CASTPTGMNTEAFF. The chain has TRBV19 and TRBJ1-1; the D is unclear. There are 14 residues in the CDR3. Germline lookup yields CDR1 LNHDA and CDR2 SQIVND (reference sequence). Deletions cut 7 bases from V and 0 bases from J, with 12 bases between. The full variable domain, completed using reference TRBV19 and TRBJ1-1, is DGGITQSPKYLFRKEGQNVTLSCEQNLNHDAMYWYRQDPGQGLRLIYYSQIVNDFQKGDIAEGYSVSREKKESFPLTVTSAQKNPTAFYLCASTPTGMNTEAFFGQGTRLTVV.

This clone has just one count. The chain employs TRBV7-3 and TRBJ2-5; D might be TRBD2 (6 bases). The J call may be faulty, since TRBJ2-7 better matches the DNA end. Per germline, CDR1 SGHTA and CDR2 FQGTGA. CDR3 length: 14 residues. CDR3 residues: CASSSGLGGNEQYF. The CDR3 coding sequence is TGTGCCAGCAGCTCGGGCCTTGGAGGGAACGAGCAGTACTTC.